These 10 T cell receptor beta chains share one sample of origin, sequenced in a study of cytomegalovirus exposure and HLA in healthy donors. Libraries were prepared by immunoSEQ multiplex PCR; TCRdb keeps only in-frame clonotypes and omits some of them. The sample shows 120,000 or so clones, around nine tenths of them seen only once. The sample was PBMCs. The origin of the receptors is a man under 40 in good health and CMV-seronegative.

This CDR3 is CASSLVRGTATEAFF. The DNA of the CDR3 is TGTGCCAGCAGCTTAGTCCGGGGGACAGCCACTGAAGCTTTCTTT. The genes are TRBV7-9 and TRBJ1-1; 7 bases match TRBD1. The germline V gene has CDR1 SEHNR and CDR2 FQNEAQ (reference sequence). V lost 1 base and J lost 4; bases outside the gene matches: 6. CDR3 length: 15 amino acids.

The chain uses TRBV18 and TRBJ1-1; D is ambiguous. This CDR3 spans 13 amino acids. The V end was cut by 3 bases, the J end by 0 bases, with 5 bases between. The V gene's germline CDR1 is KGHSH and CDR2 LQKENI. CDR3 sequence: CASSPILNTEAFF. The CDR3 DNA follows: TGTGCCAGCTCACCCATCCTGAACACTGAAGCTTTCTTT. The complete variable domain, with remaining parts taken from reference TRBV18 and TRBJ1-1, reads NAGVMQNPRHLVRRRGQEARLRCSPMKGHSHVYWYRQLPEEGLKFMVYLQKENIIDESGMPKERFSAEFPKEGPSILRIQQVVRGDSAAYFCASSPILNTEAFFGQGTRLTVV.

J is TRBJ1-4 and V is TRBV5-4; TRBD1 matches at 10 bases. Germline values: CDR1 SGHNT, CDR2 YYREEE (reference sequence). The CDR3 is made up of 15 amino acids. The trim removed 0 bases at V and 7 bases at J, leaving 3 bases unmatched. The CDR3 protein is CASSLAGTGVEKLFF. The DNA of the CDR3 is TGTGCCAGCAGCTTGGCCGGGACAGGGGTTGAAAAACTGTTTTTT.

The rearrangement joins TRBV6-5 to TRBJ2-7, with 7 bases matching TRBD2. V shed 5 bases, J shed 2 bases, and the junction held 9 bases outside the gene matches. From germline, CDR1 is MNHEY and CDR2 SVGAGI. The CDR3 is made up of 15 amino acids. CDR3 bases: TGTGCCAGCAGTCAAACAGCGGGACTTACCTACGAGCAGTACTTC. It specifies CASSQTAGLTYEQYF.

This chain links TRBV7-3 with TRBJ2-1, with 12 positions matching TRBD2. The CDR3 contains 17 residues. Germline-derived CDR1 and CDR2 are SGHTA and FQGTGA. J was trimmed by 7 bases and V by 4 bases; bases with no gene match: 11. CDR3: CASSSISTSGRINEQFF. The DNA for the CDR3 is TGTGCCAGCAGCTCCATCTCTACTAGCGGGAGGATAAATGAGCAGTTCTTC.

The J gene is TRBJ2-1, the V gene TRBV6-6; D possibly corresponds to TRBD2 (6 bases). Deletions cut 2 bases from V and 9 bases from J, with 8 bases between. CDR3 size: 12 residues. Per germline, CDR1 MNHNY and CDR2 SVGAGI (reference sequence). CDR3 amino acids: CASSYEEGEQFF. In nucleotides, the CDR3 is TGTGCCAGCAGTTACGAGGAGGGTGAGCAGTTCTTC.

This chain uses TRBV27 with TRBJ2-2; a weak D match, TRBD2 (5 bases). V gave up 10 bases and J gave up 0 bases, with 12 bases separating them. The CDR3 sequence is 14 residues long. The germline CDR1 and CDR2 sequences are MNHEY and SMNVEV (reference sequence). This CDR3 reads CATSAGTNTGELFF. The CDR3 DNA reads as TGTGCCACAAGTGCCGGGACGAACACCGGGGAGCTGTTTTTT.

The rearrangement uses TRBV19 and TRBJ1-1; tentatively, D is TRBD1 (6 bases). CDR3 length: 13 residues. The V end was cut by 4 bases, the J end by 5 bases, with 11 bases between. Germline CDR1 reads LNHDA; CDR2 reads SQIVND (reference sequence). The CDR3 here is CASSKDRRTEAFF. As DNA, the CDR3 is TGTGCCAGTAGTAAGGACAGAAGGACTGAAGCTTTCTTT.

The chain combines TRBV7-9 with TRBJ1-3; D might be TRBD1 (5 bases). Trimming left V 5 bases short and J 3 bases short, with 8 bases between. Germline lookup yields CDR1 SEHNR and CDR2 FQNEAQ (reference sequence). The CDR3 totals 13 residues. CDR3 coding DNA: TGTGCCAGCAGCCGGGGGGATGGAAACACCATATATTTT. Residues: CASSRGDGNTIYF.

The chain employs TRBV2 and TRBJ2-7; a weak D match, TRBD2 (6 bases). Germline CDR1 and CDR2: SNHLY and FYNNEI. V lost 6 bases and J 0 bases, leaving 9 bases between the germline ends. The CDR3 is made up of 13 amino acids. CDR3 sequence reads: CASRGLRSYEQYF. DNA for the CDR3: TGTGCCAGCAGGGGACTTCGCTCCTACGAGCAGTACTTC.